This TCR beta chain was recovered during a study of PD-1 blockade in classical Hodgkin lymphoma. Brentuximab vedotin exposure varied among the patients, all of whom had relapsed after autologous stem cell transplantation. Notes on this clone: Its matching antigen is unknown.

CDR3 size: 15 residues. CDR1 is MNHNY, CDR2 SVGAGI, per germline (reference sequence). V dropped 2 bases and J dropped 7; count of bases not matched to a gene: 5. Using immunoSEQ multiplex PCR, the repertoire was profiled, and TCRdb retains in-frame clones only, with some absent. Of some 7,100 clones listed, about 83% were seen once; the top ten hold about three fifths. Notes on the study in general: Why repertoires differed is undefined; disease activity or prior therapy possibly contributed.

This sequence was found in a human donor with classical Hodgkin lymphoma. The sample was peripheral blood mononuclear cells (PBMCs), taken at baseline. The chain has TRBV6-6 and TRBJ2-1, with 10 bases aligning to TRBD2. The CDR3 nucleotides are TGTGCCAGCAGTTACGGAGCGGGAGGGCCTAATGAGCAGTTCTTC. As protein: CASSYGAGGPNEQFF.